This record looks at one T cell receptor beta chain sequence and its context. Its binding antigen is unknown. Per-base qualities were not stored, and no clone one base away is much larger. The data belong to a study of shared clonotypes between healthy human individuals (dated by TCRdb to 2019 to 2021). Concerning the study at large: The cohort comprised two women and a few men aged 18 to 49 years. Per donor, three plates each were used for CD4 naive and CD4 memory, two for CD8 naive, and one for CD8 memory. To estimate repertoire size and how much clonotypes are shared between individuals, the study performed deep sequencing of blood TCR repertoires from roughly five healthy adults. Different laboratories and diverse techniques were used to prepare libraries and sequence TCR repertoires, to increase sequencing depth and limit assay-specific biases. Leukapheresis yielded between about 0.85 and 9.5 billion PBMCs per donor.

Overall study results and their limits: Compared with non-shared clonotypes, clonotypes shared by all four sorted-subset donors had higher generation probabilities. About 5% of naive CD4, 3.5% of naive CD8, roughly 2.4% of memory CD4, and 0.4% of memory CD8 clonotypes were shared across several donors. Larger estimated clonotype richness was generally found for naive subsets than for memory subsets. Because the study included a small number of donors, the genetic and exposure-history diversity represented was limited. Sampling was restricted to blood, and TCR repertoires in tissues likely differ from the TCR repertoires found in blood. Incomplete sequencing was indicated by rarefaction of sorted-subset datasets, despite the large sequencing depth. Based on pairwise subsampling, the degree of clonotype sharing among donors was expected to be affected by sequencing depth.

Using the deep immunoSEQ assay, multiplex PCR amplified TCR CDR3 regions from genomic DNA. Extracted genomic DNA from each cell subset was spread evenly across all wells of several immunoSEQ 96-well plates, with each plate serving as a replicate. Each replicate PCR for sorted subsets received approximately 200 ng genomic DNA, equal to roughly 33,000 T cell genomes. Purified libraries were quantified with a Qubit 3.0 fluorometer, sized on a Bioanalyzer 2100, and re-quantified with the KAPA Library Quantification kit. Every immunoSEQ 96-well plate was sequenced on a dedicated single-read 150-cycle Illumina NextSeq 550 flow cell. The authors' analysis ran thus. Because only junctional sequences without quality scores were contained in the immunoSEQ output, filtering matching that applied to full-length reads could not be performed. Sequences were annotated with PyIR, a Python wrapper for IgBLAST v1.9, using IMGT germline references to assign V/J genes and CDR3. Reads with weak V/J assignments (E-value above 1e-6), missing CDR3, stop codons, out-of-frame junctions, or ambiguous translated residues were removed. A V3J clonotype was defined by an identical inferred V gene, J gene, and CDR3 amino acid sequence. The percentage overlap between two repertoires was calculated by dividing the number of shared unique clonotypes by the size of the smaller repertoire. Three approaches were used to assess repertoire richness: RTK rarefaction, the Chao1 estimator, and Recon v2.1 estimates of unobserved clonotypes. OLGA was used to compute generation probabilities for all TCRbeta clonotypes that the gDNA method yielded from a few donors. TCRdb provides this immuneACCESS table in a form limited to in-frame rearrangements. Some clones are lacking; in checked studies, under half of them reflect an unresolved V gene, and why the rest are absent is not known. For V, J and clone size, that table is used; D and trimming come from the DNA. The sample table shows under 850,000 clones, and just under 75% are seen once. The top ten constitute over 1.5% of the sample.

Healthy HIV-negative adults with no recently reported acute infections or vaccinations were included as donors. All donors were Caucasian adults living in Nashville, Tennessee, USA. CD4+ T cells were enriched by magnetic negative selection; naive cells were then positively selected on CD45RA, and the negative fraction formed the memory subset. After blood collection by leukapheresis, PBMCs were isolated using Ficoll-Histopaque density gradient centrifugation and then cryopreserved in the vapor phase of liquid nitrogen. Purity and quantity of every magnetically sorted T cell population were checked by analytical flow cytometry. Genomic DNA was isolated from every sorted fraction and measured by UV absorbance on a Nanodrop 2000c. V is pared back by 7 bases and J by 0 bases, with 12 bases lying between the germline termini. The CDR3 starts with the cysteine, ends with the phenylalanine, and has 15 residues. The DNA shown is the 45-base CDR3, in frame from base 1. CDR1 and CDR2 are drawn from the germline V gene: SNHLY, FYNNEI.

This clonotype was sampled from a woman in her twenties or thirties in good health. The rearrangement combines TRBV2 with TRBJ1-4; 5 matching bases give a weak D call of TRBD1. The material sequenced was memory CD4+ T cells sorted from blood. What the cell subset or site label conveys for this sample: CD45RA-negative fraction. Here the CDR3 is given as CASTREAPTNEKLFF. The bases are TGTGCCAGCACCAGGGAGGCTCCAACTAATGAAAAACTGTTTTTT. With the rest looked up from the reference TRBV2 and TRBJ1-4 genes rather than sequenced, the full variable domain is EPEVTQTPSHQVTQMGQEVILRCVPISNHLYFYWYRQILGQKVEFLVSFYNNEISEKSEIFDDQFSVERPDGSNFTLKIRSTKLEDSAMYFCASTREAPTNEKLFFGSGTQLSVL.